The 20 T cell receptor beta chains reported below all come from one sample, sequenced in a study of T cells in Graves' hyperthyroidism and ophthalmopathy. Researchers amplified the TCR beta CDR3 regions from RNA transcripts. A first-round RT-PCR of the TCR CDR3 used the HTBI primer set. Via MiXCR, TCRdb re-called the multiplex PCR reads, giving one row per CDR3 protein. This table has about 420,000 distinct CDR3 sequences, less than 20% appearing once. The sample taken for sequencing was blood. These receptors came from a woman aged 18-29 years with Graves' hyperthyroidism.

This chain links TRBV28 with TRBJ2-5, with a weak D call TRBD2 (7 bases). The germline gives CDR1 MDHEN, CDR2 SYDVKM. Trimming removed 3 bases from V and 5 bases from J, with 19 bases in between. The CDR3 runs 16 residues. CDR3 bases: TGTGCCAGCAGTTTTGAGAGGGGGGGGGACGTGGAGACCCAGTACTTC. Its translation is CASSFERGGDVETQYF. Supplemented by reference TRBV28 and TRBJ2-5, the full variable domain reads DVKVTQSSRYLVKRTGEKVFLECVQDMDHENMFWYRQDPGLGLRLIYFSYDVKMKEKGDIPEGYSVSREKKERFSLILESASTNQTSMYLCASSFERGGDVETQYFGPGTRLLVL.

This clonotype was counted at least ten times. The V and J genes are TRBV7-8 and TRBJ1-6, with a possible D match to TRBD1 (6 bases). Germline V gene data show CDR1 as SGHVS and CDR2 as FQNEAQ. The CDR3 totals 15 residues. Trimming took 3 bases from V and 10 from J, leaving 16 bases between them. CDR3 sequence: CASSLTITRGSPLHF. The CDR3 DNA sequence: TGTGCCAGCAGCTTGACGATAACCAGGGGATCACCCCTCCACTTT.

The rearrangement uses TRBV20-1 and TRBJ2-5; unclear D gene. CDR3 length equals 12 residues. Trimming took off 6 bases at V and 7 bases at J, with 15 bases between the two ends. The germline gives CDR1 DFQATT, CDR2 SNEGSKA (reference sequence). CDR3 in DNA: TGCAGTGCCCTGGTCCCCCACGGGACCCAGTACTTC. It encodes CSALVPHGTQYF.

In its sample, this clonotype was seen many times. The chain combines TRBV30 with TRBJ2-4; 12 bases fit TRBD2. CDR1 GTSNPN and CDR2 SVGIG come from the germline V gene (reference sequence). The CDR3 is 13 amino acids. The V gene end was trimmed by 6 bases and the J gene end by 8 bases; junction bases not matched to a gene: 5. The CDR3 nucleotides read TGTGCCTGCGCGACTAGCGGGGGACACATTCAGTACTTC. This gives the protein CACATSGGHIQYF.

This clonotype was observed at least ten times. The CDR3 nucleotides are TGTGCCATCAGCCTAGCGGGAGGCCCAGATACGCAGTATTTT. The encoded protein is CAISLAGGPDTQYF. The chain employs TRBV10-3 and TRBJ2-3; 11 bases map to TRBD2. V shed 6 bases and J 4 bases; nucleotides not matched to a gene: 3. The CDR3 has 14 amino acids. Germline V lookup: CDR1 ENHRY, CDR2 SYGVKD.

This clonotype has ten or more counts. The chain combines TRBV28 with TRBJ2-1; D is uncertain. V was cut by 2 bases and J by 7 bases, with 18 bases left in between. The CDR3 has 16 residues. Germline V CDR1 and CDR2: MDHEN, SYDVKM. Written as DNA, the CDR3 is TGTGCCAGCAGTTTAGCAAGTGGTTGGGCAAAAAATGAGCAGTTCTTC. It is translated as CASSLASGWAKNEQFF.

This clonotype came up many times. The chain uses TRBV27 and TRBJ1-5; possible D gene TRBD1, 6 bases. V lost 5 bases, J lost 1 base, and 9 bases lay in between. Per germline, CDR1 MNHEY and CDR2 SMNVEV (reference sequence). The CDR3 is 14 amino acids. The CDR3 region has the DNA TGTGCCAGCAGTAAGGGGGACAGCAATCAGCCCCAGCATTTT. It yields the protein CASSKGDSNQPQHF.

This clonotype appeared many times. The CDR3 loop is CASRRGGGDTQYF. The CDR3 coding sequence is TGTGCCAGCCGGAGGGGGGGGGGAGATACGCAGTATTTT. V is TRBV6-1 and J is TRBJ2-3, with D possibly being TRBD2 (7 bases). V lost 8 bases and J lost 5, with 14 bases in between. Germline CDR1 and CDR2: MNHNS and SASEGT. This CDR3 has 13 residues.

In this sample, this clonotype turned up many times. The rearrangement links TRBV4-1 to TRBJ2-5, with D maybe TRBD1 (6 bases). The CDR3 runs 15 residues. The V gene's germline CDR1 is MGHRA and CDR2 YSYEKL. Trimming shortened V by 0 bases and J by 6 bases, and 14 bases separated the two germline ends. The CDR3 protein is CASSQEESGQQTQYF. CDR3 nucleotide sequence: TGCGCCAGCAGCCAAGAGGAATCGGGACAACAGACCCAGTACTTC.

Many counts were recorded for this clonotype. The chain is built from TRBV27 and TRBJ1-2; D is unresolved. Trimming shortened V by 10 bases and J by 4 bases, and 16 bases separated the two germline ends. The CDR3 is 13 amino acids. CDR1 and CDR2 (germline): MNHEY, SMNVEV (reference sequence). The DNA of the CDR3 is TGTGCCACCCTGGCCCCAACGGGCTATGGCTACACCTTC. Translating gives CATLAPTGYGYTF.

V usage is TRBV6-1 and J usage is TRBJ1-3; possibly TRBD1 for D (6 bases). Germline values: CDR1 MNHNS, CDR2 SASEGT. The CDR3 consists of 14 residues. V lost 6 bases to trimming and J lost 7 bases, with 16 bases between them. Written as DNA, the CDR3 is TGTGCCAGCAGGGGGGGCAGGGAGAGTAACACCATATATTTT. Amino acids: CASRGGRESNTIYF.

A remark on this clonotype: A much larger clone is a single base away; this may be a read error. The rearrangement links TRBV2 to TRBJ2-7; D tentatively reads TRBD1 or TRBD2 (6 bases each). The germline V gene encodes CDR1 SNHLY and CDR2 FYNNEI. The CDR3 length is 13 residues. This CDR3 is CASSRGDSYERYF. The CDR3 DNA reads TGTGCCAGCAGTAGGGGGGACTCCTACGAGCGGTACTTC.

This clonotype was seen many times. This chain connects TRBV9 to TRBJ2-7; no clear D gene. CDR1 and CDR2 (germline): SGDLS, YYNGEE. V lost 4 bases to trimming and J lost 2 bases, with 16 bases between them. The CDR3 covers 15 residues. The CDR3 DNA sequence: TGTGCCAGCAGCAGAACTCCCGTTTGGACCTACGAGCAGTACTTC. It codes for CASSRTPVWTYEQYF.

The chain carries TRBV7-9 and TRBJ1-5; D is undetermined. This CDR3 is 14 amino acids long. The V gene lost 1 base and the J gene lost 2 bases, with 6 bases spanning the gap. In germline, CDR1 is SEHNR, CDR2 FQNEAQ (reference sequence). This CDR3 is CASSLGTRNQPQHF. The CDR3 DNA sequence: TGTGCCAGCAGCTTAGGGACTCGCAATCAGCCCCAGCATTTT.

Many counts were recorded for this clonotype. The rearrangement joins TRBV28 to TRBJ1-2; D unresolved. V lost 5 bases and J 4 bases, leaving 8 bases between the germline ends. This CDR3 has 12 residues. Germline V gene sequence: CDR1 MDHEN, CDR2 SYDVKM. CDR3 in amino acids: CASSPSSYGYTF. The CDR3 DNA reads TGTGCCAGCAGTCCGAGTAGCTATGGCTACACCTTC.

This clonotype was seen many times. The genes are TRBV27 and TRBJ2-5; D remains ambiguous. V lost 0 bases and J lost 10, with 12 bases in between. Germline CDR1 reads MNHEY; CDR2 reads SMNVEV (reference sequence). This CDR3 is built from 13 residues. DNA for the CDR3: TGTGCCAGCAGTTTATCCCCGAGTGGTGACCAGTACTTC. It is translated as CASSLSPSGDQYF.

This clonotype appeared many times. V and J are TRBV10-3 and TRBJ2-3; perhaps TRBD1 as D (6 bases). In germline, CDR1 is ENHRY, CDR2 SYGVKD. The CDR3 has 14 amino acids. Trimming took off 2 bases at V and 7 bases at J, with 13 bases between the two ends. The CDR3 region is CAISETSGTNTQYF. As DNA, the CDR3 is TGTGCCATCAGTGAGACCTCCGGGACAAATACGCAGTATTTT.

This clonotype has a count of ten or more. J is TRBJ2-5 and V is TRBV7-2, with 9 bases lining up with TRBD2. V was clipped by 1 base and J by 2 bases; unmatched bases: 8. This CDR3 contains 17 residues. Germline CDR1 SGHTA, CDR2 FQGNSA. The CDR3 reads CASSLGPPAGGQETQYF. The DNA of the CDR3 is TGTGCCAGCAGCTTAGGTCCCCCAGCGGGAGGTCAAGAGACCCAGTACTTC. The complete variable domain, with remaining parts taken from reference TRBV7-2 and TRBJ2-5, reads GAGVSQSPSNKVTEKGKDVELRCDPISGHTALYWYRQSLGQGLEFLIYFQGNSAPDKSGLPSDRFSAERTGGSVSTLTIQRTQQEDSAVYLCASSLGPPAGGQETQYFGPGTRLLVL.

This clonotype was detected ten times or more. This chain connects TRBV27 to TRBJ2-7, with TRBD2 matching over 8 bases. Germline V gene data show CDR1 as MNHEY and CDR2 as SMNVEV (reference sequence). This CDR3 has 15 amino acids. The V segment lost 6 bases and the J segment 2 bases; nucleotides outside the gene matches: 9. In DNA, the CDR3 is TGTGCCAGCAGACTTACTAGCGGAGGGACCTACGAGCAGTACTTC. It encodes CASRLTSGGTYEQYF.

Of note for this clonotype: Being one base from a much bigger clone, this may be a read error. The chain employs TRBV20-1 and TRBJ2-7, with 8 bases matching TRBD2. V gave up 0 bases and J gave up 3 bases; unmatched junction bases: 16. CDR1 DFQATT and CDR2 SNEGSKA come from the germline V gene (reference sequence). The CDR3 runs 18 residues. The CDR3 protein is CSARDMIAAKRELYEQYF. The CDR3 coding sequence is TGCAGTGCTAGAGATATGATCGCTGCTAAGCGGGAGCTCTACGAGCAGTACTTC.